The source of this T cell receptor beta chain is a study of control samples from healthy donors and cancer patients. Data came from immunoSEQ multiplex PCR; TCRdb stores just in-frame clones and leaves some out. The sample yields 120,000 or so clones, 85% to 95% seen once. In germline, CDR1 is MNHEY, CDR2 SVGAGI. J lost 0 bases, V lost 6 bases, and 6 bases had no gene match. This CDR3 has 15 residues. The material sequenced was PBMCs. The origin of this receptor is a man of 80 years or more with head and neck cancer. The gene calls are TRBV6-5 and TRBJ1-1, with 8 bases lining up with TRBD1. The CDR3 sequence is CASRERQGMNTEAFF. The DNA of the CDR3 is TGTGCCAGCAGGGAGAGACAGGGGATGAACACTGAAGCTTTCTTT.